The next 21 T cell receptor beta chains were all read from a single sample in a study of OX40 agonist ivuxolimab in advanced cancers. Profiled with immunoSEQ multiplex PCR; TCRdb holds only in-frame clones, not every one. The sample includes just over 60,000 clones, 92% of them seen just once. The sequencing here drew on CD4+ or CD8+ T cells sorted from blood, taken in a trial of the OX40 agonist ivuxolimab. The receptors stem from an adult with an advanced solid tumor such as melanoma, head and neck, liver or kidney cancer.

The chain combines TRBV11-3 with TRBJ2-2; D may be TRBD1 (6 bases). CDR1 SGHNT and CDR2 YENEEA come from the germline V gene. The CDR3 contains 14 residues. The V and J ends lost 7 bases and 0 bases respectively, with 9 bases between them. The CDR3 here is CASNRAANTGELFF. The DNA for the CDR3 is TGTGCCAGCAACAGGGCCGCGAACACCGGGGAGCTGTTTTTT. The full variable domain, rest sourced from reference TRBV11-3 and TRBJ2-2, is EAGVVQSPRYKIIEKKQPVAFWCNPISGHNTLYWYLQNLGQGPELLIRYENEEAVDDSQLPKDRFSAERLKGVDSTLKIQPAELGDSAVYLCASNRAANTGELFFGEGSRLTVL.

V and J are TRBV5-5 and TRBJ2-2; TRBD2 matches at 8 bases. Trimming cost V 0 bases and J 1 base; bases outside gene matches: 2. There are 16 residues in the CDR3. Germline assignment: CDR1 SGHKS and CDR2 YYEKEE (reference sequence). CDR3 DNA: TGTGCCAGCAGCTTGGAACTAGCGGAGAACACCGGGGAGCTGTTTTTT. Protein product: CASSLELAENTGELFF.

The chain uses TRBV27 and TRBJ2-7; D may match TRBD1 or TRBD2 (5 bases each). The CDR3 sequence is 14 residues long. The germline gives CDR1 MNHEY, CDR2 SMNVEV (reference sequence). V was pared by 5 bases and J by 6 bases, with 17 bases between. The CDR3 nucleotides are TGTGCCAGCAGTGCCTCGACAGTTGGGGGCGAGCAGTACTTC. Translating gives CASSASTVGGEQYF.

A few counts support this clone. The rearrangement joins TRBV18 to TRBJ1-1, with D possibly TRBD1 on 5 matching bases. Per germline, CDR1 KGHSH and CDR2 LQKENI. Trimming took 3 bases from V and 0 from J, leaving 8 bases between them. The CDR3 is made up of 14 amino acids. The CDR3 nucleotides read TGTGCCAGCTCACCGGGGACGGTGAACACTGAAGCTTTCTTT. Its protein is CASSPGTVNTEAFF.

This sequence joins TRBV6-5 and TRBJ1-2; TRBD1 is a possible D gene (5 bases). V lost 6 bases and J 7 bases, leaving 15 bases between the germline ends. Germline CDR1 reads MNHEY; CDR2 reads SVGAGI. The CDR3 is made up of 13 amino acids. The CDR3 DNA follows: TGTGCCAGCAGGCAGGGCTTGAATCTTGGCTACACCTTC. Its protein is CASRQGLNLGYTF.

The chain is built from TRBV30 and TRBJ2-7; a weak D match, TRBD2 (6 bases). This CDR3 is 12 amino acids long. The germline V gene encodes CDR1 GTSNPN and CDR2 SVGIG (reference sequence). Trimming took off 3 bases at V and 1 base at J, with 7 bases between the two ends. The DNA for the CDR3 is TGTGCCTGGAGGGGGGGTTCCTACGAGCAGTACTTC. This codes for CAWRGGSYEQYF. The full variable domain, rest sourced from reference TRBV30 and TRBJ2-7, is SQTIHQWPATLVQPVGSPLSLECTVEGTSNPNLYWYRQAAGRGLQLLFYSVGIGQISSEVPQNLSASRPQDRQFILSSKKLLLSDSGFYLCAWRGGSYEQYFGPGTRLTVT.

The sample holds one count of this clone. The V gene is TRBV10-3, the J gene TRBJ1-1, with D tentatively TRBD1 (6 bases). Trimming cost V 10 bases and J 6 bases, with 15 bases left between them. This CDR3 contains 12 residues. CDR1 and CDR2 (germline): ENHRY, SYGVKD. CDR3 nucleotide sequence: TGTGCCACTTCCGGGGGGGCGGCTGAAGCTTTCTTT. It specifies CATSGGAAEAFF.

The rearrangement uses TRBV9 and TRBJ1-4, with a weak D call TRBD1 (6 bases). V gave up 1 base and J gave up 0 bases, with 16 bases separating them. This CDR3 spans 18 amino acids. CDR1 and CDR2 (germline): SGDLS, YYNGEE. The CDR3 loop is CASSVRQGIIATNEKLFF. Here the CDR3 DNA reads TGTGCCAGCAGCGTAAGGCAGGGGATCATCGCAACTAATGAAAAACTGTTTTTT. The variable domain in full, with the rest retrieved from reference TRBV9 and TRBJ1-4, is DSGVTQTPKHLITATGQRVTLRCSPRSGDLSVYWYQQSLDQGLQFLIQYYNGEERAKGNILERFSAQQFPDLHSELNLSSLELGDSALYFCASSVRQGIIATNEKLFFGSGTQLSVL.

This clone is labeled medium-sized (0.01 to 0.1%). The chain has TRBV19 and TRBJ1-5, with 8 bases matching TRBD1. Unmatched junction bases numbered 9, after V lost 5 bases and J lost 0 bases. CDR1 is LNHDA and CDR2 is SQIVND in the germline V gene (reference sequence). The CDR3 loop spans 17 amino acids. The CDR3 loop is CASSSHRTGPSNQPQHF. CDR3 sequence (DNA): TGTGCCAGTAGTTCACACCGGACAGGGCCTAGCAATCAGCCCCAGCATTTT.

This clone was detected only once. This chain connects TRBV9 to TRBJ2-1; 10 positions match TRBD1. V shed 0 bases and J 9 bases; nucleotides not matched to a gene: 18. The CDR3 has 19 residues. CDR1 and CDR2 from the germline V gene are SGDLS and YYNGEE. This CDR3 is CASSVANAPRDRGQREQFF. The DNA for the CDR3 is TGTGCCAGCAGCGTAGCTAACGCACCCAGGGACAGGGGACAGCGTGAGCAGTTCTTC.

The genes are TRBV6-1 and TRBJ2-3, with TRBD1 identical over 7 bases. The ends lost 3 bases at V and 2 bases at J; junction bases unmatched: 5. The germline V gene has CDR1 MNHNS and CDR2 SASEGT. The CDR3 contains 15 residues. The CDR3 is CASSEQTGNTDTQYF. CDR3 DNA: TGTGCCAGCAGTGAGCAGACAGGGAACACAGATACGCAGTATTTT.

CDR3 amino acids: CASSPQGYNEQFF. In nucleotides, the CDR3 is TGTGCCAGCAGCCCGCAGGGTTACAATGAGCAGTTCTTC. The J gene is TRBJ2-1, the V gene TRBV7-3; D is perhaps TRBD1 (5 bases). CDR1 is SGHTA, CDR2 FQGTGA, per germline. The CDR3 extends over 13 amino acids. V shed 5 bases and J shed 4 bases, with 9 bases lying between them.

CDR3 DNA: TGTGCCAGCAGTGTCGACCCGTCCGCAAACACTGAAGCTTTCTTT. This encodes CASSVDPSANTEAFF. The chain combines TRBV6-4 with TRBJ1-1; D is uncertain. The CDR3 loop spans 15 amino acids. V lost 4 bases to trimming and J lost 2 bases, with 14 bases between them. CDR1 MRHNA and CDR2 SNTAGT come from the germline V gene.

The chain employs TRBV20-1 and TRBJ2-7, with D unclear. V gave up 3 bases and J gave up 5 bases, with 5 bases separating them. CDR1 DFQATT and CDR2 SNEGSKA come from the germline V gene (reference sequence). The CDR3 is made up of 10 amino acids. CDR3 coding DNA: TGCAGTGCTAGTTTGAACGAGCAGTACTTC. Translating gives CSASLNEQYF.

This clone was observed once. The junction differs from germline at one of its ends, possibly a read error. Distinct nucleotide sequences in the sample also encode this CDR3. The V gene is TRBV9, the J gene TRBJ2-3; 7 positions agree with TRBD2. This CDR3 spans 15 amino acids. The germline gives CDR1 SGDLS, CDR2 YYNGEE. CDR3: CASSVVGGSTDTQYF. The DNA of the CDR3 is TGCGCCAGCAGCGTAGTGGGGGGGTCCACAGATACGCAGTATTTT.

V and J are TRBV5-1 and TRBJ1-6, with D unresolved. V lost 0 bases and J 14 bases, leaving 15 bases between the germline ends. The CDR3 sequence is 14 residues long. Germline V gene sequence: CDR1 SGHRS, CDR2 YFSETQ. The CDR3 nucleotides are TGCGCCAGCAGCTTGGCGGCACCAATTGAAGCCCTCCACTTT. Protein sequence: CASSLAAPIEALHF.

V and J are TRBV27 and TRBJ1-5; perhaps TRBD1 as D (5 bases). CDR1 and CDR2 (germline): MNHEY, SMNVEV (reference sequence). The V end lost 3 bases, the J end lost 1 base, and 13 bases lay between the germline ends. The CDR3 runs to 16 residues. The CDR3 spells CASSLWGVGSNQPQHF. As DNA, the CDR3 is TGTGCCAGCAGTTTGTGGGGGGTGGGGAGCAATCAGCCCCAGCATTTT.

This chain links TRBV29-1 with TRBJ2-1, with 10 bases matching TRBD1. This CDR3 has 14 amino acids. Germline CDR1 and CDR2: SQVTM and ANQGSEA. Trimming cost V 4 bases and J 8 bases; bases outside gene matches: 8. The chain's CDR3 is CSVGRDRGRDEQFF. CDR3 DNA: TGCAGCGTTGGCCGGGACAGGGGTAGAGATGAGCAGTTCTTC.

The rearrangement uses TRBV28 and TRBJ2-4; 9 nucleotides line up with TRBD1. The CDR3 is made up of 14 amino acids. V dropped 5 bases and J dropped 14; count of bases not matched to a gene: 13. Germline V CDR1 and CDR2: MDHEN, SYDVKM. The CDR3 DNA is TGTGCCAGCAGTCTAGGGACAGGGCCAGTTACTAAGTACTTC. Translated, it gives CASSLGTGPVTKYF.

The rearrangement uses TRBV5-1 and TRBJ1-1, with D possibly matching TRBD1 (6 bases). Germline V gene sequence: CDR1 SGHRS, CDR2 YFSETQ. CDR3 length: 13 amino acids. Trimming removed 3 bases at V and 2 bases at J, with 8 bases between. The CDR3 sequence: CASSWGANTEAFF. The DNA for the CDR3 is TGCGCCAGCAGCTGGGGGGCAAACACTGAAGCTTTCTTT.

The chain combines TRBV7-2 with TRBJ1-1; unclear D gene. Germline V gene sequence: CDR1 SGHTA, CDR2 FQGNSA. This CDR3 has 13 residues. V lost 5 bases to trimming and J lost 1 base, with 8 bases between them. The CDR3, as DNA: TGTGCCAGCAGCCTGACACGGAACACTGAAGCTTTCTTT. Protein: CASSLTRNTEAFF.